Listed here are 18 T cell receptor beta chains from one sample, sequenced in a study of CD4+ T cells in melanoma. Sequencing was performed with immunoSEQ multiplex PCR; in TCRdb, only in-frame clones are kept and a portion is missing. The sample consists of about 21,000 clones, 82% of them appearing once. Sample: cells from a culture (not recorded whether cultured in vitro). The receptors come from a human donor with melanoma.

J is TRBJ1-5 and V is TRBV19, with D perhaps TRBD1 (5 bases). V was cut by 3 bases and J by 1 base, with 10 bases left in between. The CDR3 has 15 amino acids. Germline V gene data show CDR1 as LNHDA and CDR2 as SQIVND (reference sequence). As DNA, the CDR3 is TGTGCCAGTAGTATGGGGTGGGGGAGCAATCAGCCCCAGCATTTT. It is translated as CASSMGWGSNQPQHF.

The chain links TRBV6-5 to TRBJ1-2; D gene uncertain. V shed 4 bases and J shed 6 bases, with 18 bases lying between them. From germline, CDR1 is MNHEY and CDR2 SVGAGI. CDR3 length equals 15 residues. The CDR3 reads CASSSFGRSGNGYTF. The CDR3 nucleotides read TGTGCCAGCAGTTCGTTCGGACGGTCCGGGAATGGCTACACCTTC.

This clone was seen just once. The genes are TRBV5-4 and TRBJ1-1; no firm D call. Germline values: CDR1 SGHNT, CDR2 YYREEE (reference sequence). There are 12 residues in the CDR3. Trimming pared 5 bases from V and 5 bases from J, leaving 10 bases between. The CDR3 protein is CASRTDETEAFF. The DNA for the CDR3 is TGTGCCAGCAGGACCGACGAGACTGAAGCTTTCTTT. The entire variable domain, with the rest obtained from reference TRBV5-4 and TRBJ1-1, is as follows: ETGVTQSPTHLIKTRGQQVTLRCSSQSGHNTVSWYQQALGQGPQFIFQYYREEENGRGNFPPRFSGLQFPNYSSELNVNALELDDSALYLCASRTDETEAFFGQGTRLTVV.

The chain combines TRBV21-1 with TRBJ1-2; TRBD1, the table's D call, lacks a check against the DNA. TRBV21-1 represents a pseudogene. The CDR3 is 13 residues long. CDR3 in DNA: TGTGCCAGCAGCGAACGACAGGATTATGGCTACACCTTC. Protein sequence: CASSERQDYGYTF.

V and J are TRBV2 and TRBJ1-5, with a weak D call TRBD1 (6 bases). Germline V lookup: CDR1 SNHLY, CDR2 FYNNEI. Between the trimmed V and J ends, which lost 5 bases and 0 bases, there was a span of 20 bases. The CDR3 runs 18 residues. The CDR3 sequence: CASSNREGQYYSNQPQHF. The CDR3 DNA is TGTGCCAGCAGTAACAGAGAAGGACAGTACTATAGCAATCAGCCCCAGCATTTT. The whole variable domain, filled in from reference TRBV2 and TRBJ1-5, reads EPEVTQTPSHQVTQMGQEVILRCVPISNHLYFYWYRQILGQKVEFLVSFYNNEISEKSEIFDDQFSVERPDGSNFTLKIRSTKLEDSAMYFCASSNREGQYYSNQPQHFGDGTRLSIL.

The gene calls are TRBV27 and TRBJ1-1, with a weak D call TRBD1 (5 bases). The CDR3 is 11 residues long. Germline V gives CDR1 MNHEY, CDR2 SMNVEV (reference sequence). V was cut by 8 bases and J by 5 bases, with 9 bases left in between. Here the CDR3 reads CASGWGTEAFF. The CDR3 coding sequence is TGTGCCAGCGGGTGGGGGACTGAAGCTTTCTTT.

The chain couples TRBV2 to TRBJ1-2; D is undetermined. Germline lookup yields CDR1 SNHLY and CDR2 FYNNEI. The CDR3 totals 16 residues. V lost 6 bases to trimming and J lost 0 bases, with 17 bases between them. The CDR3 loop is CASRARGVGSNYGYTF. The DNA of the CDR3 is TGTGCCAGCAGAGCCAGAGGTGTAGGTTCTAACTATGGCTACACCTTC.

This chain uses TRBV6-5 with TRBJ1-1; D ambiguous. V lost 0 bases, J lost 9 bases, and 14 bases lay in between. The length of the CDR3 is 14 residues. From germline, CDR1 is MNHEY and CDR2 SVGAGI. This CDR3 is CASSYSSGRPKAFF. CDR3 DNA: TGTGCCAGCAGTTACTCGAGTGGGAGACCCAAAGCTTTCTTT.

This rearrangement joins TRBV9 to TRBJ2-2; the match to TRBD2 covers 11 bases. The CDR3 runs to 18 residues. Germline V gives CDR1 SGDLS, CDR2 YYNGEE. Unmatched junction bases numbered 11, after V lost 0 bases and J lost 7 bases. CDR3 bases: TGTGCCAGCAGCGTAGCCCTGCTAGCGGGGGGCCGCGGCGGGGAGCTGTTTTTT. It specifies CASSVALLAGGRGGELFF. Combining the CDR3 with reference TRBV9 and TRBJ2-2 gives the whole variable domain DSGVTQTPKHLITATGQRVTLRCSPRSGDLSVYWYQQSLDQGLQFLIQYYNGEERAKGNILERFSAQQFPDLHSELNLSSLELGDSALYFCASSVALLAGGRGGELFFGEGSRLTVL.

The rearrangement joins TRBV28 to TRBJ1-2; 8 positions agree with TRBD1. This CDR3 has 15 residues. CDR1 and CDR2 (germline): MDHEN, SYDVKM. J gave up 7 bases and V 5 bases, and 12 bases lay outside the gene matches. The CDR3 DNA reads TGTGCCAGCAGTAACACACGACAGGGGCTTGGTGGCTACACCTTC. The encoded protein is CASSNTRQGLGGYTF.

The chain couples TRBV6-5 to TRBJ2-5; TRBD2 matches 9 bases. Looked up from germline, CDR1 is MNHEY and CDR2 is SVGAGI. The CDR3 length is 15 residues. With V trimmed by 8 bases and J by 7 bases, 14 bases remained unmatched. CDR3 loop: CASSQGGGVLGTQYF. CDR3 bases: TGTGCCAGCTCCCAAGGCGGGGGGGTCTTGGGGACCCAGTACTTC.

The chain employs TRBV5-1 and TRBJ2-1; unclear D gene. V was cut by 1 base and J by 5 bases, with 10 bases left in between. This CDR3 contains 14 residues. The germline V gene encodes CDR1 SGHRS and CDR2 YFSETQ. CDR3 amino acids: CASSLRITDNEQFF. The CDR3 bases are TGCGCCAGCAGCTTGCGCATCACCGACAATGAGCAGTTCTTC.

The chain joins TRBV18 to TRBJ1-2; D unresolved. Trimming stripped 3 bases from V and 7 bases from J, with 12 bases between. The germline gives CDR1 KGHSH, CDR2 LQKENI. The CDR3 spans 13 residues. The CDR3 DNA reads TGTGCCAGCTCACCCGACGCGGCCCGTGGCTACACCTTC. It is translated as CASSPDAARGYTF.

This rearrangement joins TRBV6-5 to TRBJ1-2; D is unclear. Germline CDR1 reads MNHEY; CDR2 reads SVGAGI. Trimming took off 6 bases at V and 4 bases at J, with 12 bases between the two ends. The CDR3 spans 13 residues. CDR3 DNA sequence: TGTGCCAGCAGCTCCTGGGTCGGCTATGGCTACACCTTC. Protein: CASSSWVGYGYTF.

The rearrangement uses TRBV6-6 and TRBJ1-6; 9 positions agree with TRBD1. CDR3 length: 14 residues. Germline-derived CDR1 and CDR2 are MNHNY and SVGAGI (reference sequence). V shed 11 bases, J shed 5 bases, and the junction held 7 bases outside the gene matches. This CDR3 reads CAGGQGWDNSPLHF. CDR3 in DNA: TGTGCCGGCGGACAGGGGTGGGATAATTCACCCCTCCACTTT.

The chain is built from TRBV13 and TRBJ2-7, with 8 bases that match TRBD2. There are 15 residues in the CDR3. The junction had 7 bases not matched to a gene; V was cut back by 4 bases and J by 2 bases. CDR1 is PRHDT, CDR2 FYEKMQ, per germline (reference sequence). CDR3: CASSSSGGPTYEQYF. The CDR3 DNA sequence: TGTGCCAGCAGCTCTTCGGGGGGGCCGACCTACGAGCAGTACTTC.

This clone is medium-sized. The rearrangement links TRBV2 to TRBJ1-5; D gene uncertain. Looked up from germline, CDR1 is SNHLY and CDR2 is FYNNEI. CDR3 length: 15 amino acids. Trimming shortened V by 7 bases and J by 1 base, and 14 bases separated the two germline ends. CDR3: CASIANNPSNQPQHF. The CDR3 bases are TGTGCCAGCATCGCCAACAACCCCAGCAATCAGCCCCAGCATTTT.

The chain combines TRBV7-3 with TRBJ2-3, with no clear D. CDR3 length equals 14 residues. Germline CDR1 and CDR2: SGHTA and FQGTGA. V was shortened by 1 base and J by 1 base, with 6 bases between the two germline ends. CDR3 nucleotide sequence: TGTGCCAGCAGCTTAAACCCAGGCACAGATACGCAGTATTTT. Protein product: CASSLNPGTDTQYF.